Presented here are 11 T cell receptor beta chains from one specimen sequenced in a study of blood T cell repertoires in COVID-19. Using immunoSEQ multiplex PCR, the repertoire was profiled, and TCRdb retains in-frame clones only, with some absent. The data contain 70,000 to 95,000 clones, around 88% of them singletons. The sample was peripheral blood. The receptor set was obtained from a man aged 70 or older with active or convalescent COVID-19.

The chain carries TRBV11-3 and TRBJ2-1; 12 nucleotides align to TRBD2. The V gene end was trimmed by 8 bases and the J gene end by 10 bases; junction bases not matched to a gene: 15. Germline V gene lookup returns CDR1 SGHNT and CDR2 YENEEA. The CDR3 extends over 16 amino acids. CDR3: CASADRTSGVTVEQFF. CDR3 sequence (DNA): TGTGCCAGCGCCGACAGGACTAGCGGGGTGACTGTGGAGCAGTTCTTC.

The gene calls are TRBV5-4 and TRBJ2-7; 8 nucleotides align to TRBD1. CDR3 length equals 15 residues. CDR1 and CDR2 (germline): SGHNT, YYREEE (reference sequence). Trimming removed 2 bases from V and 3 bases from J; junction bases left unmatched: 7. The CDR3 spells CASSFAGGGVYEQYF. CDR3 in DNA: TGTGCCAGCAGCTTCGCAGGGGGCGGGGTCTACGAGCAGTACTTC.

The rearrangement links TRBV7-9 to TRBJ2-3; unclear D gene. The CDR3 is 12 residues long. Between the trimmed V and J ends, which lost 4 bases and 2 bases, there was a span of 4 bases. Looked up from germline, CDR1 is SEHNR and CDR2 is FQNEAQ (reference sequence). DNA of the CDR3: TGTGCCAGCAGCTCAGTCACAGATACGCAGTATTTT. Translation gives CASSSVTDTQYF.

This clone has only a few counts. The rearrangement uses TRBV20-1 and TRBJ2-7; D possibly corresponds to TRBD1 (6 bases). CDR3 length: 10 residues. Germline assignment: CDR1 DFQATT and CDR2 SNEGSKA (reference sequence). The germline V and J ends were trimmed by 1 base and 9 bases, with 7 bases remaining between them. The CDR3 here is CSARGRGQYF. In DNA, the CDR3 is TGCAGTGCTAGAGGCAGGGGGCAGTACTTC.

The genes are TRBV5-8 and TRBJ1-1; D perhaps matches TRBD1 (5 bases). CDR1 and CDR2 (germline): SGHTS, YDEGEE. V was clipped by 6 bases and J by 1 base, with 10 bases between them. This CDR3 region has 13 residues. The CDR3 DNA sequence: TGTGCCAGCAACATTCAGGGGAACACTGAAGCTTTCTTT. As protein: CASNIQGNTEAFF. The full variable domain, completed using reference TRBV5-8 and TRBJ1-1, is EAGVTQSPTHLIKTRGQQATLRCSPISGHTSVYWYQQALGLGLQFLLWYDEGEERNRGNFPPRFSGRQFPNYSSELNVNALELEDSALYLCASNIQGNTEAFFGQGTRLTVV.

This clone has just one count. The V and J genes are TRBV7-2 and TRBJ2-1; 9 bases are a match to TRBD1. Looked up from germline, CDR1 is SGHTA and CDR2 is FQGNSA. This CDR3 contains 15 residues. J lost 4 bases, V lost 6 bases, and 7 bases had no gene match. The CDR3 coding sequence is TGTGCCAGCAGACTCCGGGACAGGGATTACAATGAGCAGTTCTTC. Its translation is CASRLRDRDYNEQFF.

Written as DNA, the CDR3 is TGTGCCAGCAGCCAAGAAGTGCAGGCAGAAGCTTTCTTT. As protein: CASSQEVQAEAFF. This chain connects TRBV14 to TRBJ1-1; no clear D gene. From germline, CDR1 is SGHDN and CDR2 FVKESK. V was clipped by 0 bases and J by 8 bases, with 10 bases between them. The CDR3 runs 13 residues.

This rearrangement joins TRBV25-1 to TRBJ2-1, with 14 bases aligning to TRBD2. CDR1 is MGHDK and CDR2 is SYGVNS in the germline V gene. The CDR3 covers 17 residues. V shed 3 bases and J 7 bases; nucleotides not matched to a gene: 8. CDR3 DNA sequence: TGTGCCAGCAGTGACTCCAGACTAGCGGGAGGGAAAAATGAGCAGTTCTTC. Its protein is CASSDSRLAGGKNEQFF.

The J gene is TRBJ2-1, the V gene TRBV2; D remains ambiguous. The CDR3 is 12 residues long. The V end lost 3 bases, the J end lost 6 bases, and 6 bases lay between the germline ends. Germline assignment: CDR1 SNHLY and CDR2 FYNNEI. The CDR3: CASSETGNEQFF. As DNA, the CDR3 is TGTGCCAGCAGTGAGACTGGCAATGAGCAGTTCTTC.

Concerning this clone itself: Sequence at one end of the junction differs from germline and may be a read error. The rearrangement links TRBV7-9 to TRBJ2-3; TRBD1 matches at 7 bases. This CDR3 is 12 amino acids long. The germline V gene has CDR1 SEHNR and CDR2 FQNEAQ (reference sequence). CDR3 loop: CASSVSGRGFVF. In DNA, the CDR3 is TGTGCCAGCAGCGTTTCGGGCAGGGGGTTTGTTTTT.

The gene calls are TRBV27 and TRBJ2-6, with TRBD1 matching 7 bases. The germline CDR1 and CDR2 sequences are MNHEY and SMNVEV (reference sequence). With 5 bases clipped from V and 0 bases from J, the junction kept 22 bases outside the gene matches. CDR3 length equals 22 residues. CDR3 sequence: CASSTQLLTGHVQISGANVLTF. CDR3 nucleotide sequence: TGTGCCAGCAGTACTCAACTCCTGACAGGGCACGTTCAAATCTCTGGGGCCAACGTCCTGACTTTC.